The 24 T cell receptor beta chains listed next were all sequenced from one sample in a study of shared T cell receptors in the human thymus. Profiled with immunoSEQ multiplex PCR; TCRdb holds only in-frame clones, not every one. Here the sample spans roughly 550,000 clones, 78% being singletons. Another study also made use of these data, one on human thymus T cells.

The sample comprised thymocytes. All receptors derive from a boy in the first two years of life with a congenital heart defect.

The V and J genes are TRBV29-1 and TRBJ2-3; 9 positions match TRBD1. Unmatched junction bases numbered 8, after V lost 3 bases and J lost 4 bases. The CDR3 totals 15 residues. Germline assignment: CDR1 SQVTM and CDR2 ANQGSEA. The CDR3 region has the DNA TGCAGCGTTGACATACAGGGGGCTGGGGCAGATACGCAGTATTTT. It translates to CSVDIQGAGADTQYF.

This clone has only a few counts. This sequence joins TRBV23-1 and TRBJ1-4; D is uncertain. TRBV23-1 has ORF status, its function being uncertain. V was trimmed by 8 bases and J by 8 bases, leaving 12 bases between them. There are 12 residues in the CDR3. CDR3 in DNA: TGCGCCAGCCCCCTGGGCGGGGAAAAACTGTTTTTT. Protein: CASPLGGEKLFF.

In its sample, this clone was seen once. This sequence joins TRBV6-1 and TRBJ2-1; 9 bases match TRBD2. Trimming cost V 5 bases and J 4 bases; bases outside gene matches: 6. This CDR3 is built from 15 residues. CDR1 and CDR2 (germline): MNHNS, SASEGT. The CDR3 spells CASSSGTSTYNEQFF. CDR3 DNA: TGTGCCAGCAGTTCGGGGACTAGCACGTACAATGAGCAGTTCTTC.

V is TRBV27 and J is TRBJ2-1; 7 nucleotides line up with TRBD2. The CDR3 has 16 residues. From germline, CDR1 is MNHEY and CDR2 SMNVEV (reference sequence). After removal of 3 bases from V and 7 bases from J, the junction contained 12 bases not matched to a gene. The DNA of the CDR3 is TGTGCCAGCAGTTTCGAGGGAGGGCCCCTTCGGAATGAGCAGTTCTTC. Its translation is CASSFEGGPLRNEQFF.

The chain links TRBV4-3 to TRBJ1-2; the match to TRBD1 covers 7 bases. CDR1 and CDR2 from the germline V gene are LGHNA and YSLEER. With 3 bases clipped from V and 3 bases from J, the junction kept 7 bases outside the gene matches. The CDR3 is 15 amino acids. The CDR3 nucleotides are TGCGCCAGCAGCCATGATCGGACAGGTGACTATGGCTACACCTTC. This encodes CASSHDRTGDYGYTF.

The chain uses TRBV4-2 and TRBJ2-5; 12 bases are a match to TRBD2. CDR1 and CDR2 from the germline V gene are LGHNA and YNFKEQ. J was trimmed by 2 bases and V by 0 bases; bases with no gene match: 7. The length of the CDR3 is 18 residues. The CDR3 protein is CASSQEHLAGGGQETQYF. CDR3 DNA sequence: TGTGCCAGCAGCCAAGAACACCTAGCGGGAGGGGGTCAAGAGACCCAGTACTTC.

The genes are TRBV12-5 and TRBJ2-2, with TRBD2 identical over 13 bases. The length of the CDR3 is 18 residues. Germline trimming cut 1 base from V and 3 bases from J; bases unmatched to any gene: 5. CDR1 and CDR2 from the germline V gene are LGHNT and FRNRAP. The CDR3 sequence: CASGLERLAGGDTGELFF. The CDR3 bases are TGTGCTAGTGGTTTGGAACGACTAGCGGGAGGCGACACCGGGGAGCTGTTTTTT.

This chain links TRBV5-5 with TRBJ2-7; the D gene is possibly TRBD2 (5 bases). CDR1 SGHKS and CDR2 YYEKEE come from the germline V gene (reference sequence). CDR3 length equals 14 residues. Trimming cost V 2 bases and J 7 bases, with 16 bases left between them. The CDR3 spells CASSFSPNRGEQYF. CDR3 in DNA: TGTGCCAGCAGCTTTTCACCCAATCGGGGTGAGCAGTACTTC.

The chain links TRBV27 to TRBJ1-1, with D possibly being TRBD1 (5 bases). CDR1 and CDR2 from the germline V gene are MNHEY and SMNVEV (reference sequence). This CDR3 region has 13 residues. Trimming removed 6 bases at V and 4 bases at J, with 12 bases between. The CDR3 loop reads CASRGIGATEAFF. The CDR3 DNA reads TGTGCCAGCAGAGGGATAGGGGCCACTGAAGCTTTCTTT.

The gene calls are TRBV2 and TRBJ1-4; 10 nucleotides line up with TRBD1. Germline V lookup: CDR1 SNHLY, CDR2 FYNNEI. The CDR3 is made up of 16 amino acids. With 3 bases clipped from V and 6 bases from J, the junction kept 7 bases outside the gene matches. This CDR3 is CASSDSRDRGYEKLFF. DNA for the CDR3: TGTGCCAGCAGTGACAGCCGGGACAGGGGTTATGAAAAACTGTTTTTT.

CDR3 DNA sequence: TGTGCCAGCAGTTTGGGGGCCTCGGGGGCCAACGTCCTGACTTTC. Protein sequence: CASSLGASGANVLTF. This rearrangement joins TRBV28 to TRBJ2-6; tentatively, D is TRBD1 (6 bases). The germline V and J ends were trimmed by 3 bases and 4 bases, with 10 bases remaining between them. The germline V gene encodes CDR1 MDHEN and CDR2 SYDVKM. CDR3 size: 15 residues.

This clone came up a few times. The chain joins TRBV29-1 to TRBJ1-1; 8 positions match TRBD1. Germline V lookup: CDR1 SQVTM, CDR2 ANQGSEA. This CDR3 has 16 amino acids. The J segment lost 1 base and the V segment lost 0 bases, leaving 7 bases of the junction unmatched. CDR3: CSVEDRGDRPNTEAFF. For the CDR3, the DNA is TGCAGCGTTGAAGATCGAGGGGACAGGCCGAACACTGAAGCTTTCTTT. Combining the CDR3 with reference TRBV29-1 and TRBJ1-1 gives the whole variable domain SAVISQKPSRDICQRGTSLTIQCQVDSQVTMMFWYRQQPGQSLTLIATANQGSEATYESGFVIDKFPISRPNLTFSTLTVSNMSPEDSSIYLCSVEDRGDRPNTEAFFGQGTRLTVV.

The CDR3 DNA sequence: TGCGCCAGCACTGAGGTGGAGGGCGGCGAGCAGTACTTC. It encodes CASTEVEGGEQYF. J is TRBJ2-7 and V is TRBV5-1; a weak D match, TRBD2 (6 bases). The V gene lost 6 bases and the J gene lost 6 bases, with 16 bases spanning the gap. The CDR3 totals 13 residues. Germline V gene data show CDR1 as SGHRS and CDR2 as YFSETQ.

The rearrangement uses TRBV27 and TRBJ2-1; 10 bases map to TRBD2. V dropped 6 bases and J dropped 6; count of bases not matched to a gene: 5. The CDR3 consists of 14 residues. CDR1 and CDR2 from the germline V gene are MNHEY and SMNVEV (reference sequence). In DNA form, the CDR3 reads TGTGCCAGCAGGGGGACTAGCGCGGCCAATGAGCAGTTCTTC. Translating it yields CASRGTSAANEQFF.

The CDR3 region has the DNA TGTGCCAGTAGTATATTTCACAGTTCTAGCACAGATACGCAGTATTTT. Translating it yields CASSIFHSSSTDTQYF. The chain employs TRBV19 and TRBJ2-3; D unresolved. The CDR3 runs 16 residues. V was shortened by 2 bases and J by 0 bases, with 12 bases between the two germline ends. From germline, CDR1 is LNHDA and CDR2 SQIVND (reference sequence).

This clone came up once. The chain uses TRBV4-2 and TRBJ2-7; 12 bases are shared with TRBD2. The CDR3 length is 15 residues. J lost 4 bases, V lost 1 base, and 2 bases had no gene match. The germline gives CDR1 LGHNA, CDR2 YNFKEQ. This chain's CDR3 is CASSQGTSGRYEQYF. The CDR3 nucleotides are TGTGCCAGCAGCCAAGGTACTAGCGGGAGGTACGAGCAGTACTTC.

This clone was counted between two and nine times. The CDR3 protein is CASSSDRVDEKLFF. DNA for the CDR3: TGCGCCAGCAGCTCAGACAGGGTGGATGAAAAACTGTTTTTT. The chain uses TRBV5-1 and TRBJ1-4; 7 bases line up with TRBD1. The CDR3 loop spans 14 amino acids. Germline V gene lookup returns CDR1 SGHRS and CDR2 YFSETQ. V gave up 3 bases and J gave up 6 bases; unmatched junction bases: 5.

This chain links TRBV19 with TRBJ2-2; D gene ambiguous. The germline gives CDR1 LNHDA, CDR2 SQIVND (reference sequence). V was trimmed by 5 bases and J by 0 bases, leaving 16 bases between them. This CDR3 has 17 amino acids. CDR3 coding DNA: TGTGCCAGTAGTTGCTATGACTGCACCCCGAACACCGGGGAGCTGTTTTTT. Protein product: CASSCYDCTPNTGELFF.

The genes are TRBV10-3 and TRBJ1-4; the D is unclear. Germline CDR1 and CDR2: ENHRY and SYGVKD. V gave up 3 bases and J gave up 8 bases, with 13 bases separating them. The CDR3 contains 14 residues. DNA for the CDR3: TGTGCCATCAGTGATAAGGGAGGTTACGAAAAACTGTTTTTT. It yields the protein CAISDKGGYEKLFF.

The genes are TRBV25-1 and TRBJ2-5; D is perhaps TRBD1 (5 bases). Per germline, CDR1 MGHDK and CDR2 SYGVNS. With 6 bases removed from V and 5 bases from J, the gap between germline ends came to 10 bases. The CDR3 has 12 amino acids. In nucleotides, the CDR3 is TGTGCCAGCAGGGCAGGGAAGGAGACCCAGTACTTC. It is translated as CASRAGKETQYF.

Here the CDR3 reads CASRVTGAGGDYNEQFF. In DNA, the CDR3 is TGTGCCAGCAGGGTTACGGGGGCGGGAGGGGACTACAATGAGCAGTTCTTC. V usage is TRBV25-1 and J usage is TRBJ2-1; 9 bases fit TRBD2. The CDR3 has 17 residues. From germline, CDR1 is MGHDK and CDR2 SYGVNS. The V and J ends lost 6 bases and 3 bases, in that order; junction bases with no gene match: 12.

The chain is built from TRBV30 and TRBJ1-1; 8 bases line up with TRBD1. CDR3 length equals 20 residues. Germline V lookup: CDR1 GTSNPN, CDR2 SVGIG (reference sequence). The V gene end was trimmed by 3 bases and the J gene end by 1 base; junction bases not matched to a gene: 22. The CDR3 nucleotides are TGTGCCTGGAGCTTCGGGACAGGCCACCCACTCGCCGGGTGGAACACTGAAGCTTTCTTT. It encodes CAWSFGTGHPLAGWNTEAFF.

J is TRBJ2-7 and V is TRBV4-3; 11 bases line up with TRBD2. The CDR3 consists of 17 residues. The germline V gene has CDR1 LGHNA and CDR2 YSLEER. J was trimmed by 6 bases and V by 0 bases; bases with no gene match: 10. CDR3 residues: CASSQENVASGRSEQYF. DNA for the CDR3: TGCGCCAGCAGCCAAGAAAACGTCGCTAGCGGGAGGAGCGAGCAGTACTTC.

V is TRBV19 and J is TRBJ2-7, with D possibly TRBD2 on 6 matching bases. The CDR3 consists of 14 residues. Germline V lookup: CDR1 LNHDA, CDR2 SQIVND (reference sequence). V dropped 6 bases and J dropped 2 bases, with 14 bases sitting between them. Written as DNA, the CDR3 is TGTGCCAGTAGCCCGGGGACTTCCACCTACGAGCAGTACTTC. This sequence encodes CASSPGTSTYEQYF.